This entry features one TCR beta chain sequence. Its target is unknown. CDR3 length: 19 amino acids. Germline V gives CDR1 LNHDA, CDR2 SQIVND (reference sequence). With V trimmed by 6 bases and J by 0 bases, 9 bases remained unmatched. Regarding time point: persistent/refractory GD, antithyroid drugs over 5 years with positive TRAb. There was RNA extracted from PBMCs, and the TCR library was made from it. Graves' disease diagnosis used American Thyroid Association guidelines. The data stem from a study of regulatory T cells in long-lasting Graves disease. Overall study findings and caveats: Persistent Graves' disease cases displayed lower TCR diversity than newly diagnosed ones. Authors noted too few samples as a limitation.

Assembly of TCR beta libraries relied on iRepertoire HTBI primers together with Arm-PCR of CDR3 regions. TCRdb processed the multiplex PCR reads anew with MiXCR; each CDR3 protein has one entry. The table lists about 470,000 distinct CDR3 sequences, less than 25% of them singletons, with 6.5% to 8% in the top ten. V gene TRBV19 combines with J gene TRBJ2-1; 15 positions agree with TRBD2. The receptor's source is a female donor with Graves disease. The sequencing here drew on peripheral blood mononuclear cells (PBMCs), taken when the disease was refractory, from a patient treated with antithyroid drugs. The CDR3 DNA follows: TGTGCCAGTAGCATGGTAGGGACTAGCGGGAGGAGCTCCTACAATGAGCAGTTCTTC. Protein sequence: CASSMVGTSGRSSYNEQFF. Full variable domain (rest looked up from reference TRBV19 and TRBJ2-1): DGGITQSPKYLFRKEGQNVTLSCEQNLNHDAMYWYRQDPGQGLRLIYYSQIVNDFQKGDIAEGYSVSREKKESFPLTVTSAQKNPTAFYLCASSMVGTSGRSSYNEQFFGPGTRLTVL.